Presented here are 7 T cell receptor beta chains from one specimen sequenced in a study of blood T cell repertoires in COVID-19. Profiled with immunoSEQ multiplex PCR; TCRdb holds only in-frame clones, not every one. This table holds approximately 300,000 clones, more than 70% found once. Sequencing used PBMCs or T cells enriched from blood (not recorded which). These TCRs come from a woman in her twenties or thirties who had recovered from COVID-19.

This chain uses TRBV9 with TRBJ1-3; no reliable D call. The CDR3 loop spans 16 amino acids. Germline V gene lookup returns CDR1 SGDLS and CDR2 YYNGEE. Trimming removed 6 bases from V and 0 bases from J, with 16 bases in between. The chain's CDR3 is CASTPPGKRSGNTIYF. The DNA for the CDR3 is TGTGCCAGCACCCCCCCCGGTAAACGCTCTGGAAACACCATATATTTT.

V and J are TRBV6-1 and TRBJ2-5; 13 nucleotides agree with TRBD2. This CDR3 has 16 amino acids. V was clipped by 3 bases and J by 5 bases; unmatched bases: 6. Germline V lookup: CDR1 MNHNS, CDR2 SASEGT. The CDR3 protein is CASSDPGLAGYETQYF. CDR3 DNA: TGTGCCAGCAGTGACCCGGGACTAGCGGGGTATGAGACCCAGTACTTC.

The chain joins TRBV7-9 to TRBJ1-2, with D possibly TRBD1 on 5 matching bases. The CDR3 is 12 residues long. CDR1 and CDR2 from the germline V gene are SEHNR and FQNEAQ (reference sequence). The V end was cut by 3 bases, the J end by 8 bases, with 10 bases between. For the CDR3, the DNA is TGTGCCAGCAGCTTGACAGCGAGGGGCTACACCTTC. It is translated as CASSLTARGYTF.

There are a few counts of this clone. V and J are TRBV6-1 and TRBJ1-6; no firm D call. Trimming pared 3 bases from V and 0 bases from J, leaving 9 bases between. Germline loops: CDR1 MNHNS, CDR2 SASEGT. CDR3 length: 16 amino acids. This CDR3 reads CASSDGGSSYNSPLHF. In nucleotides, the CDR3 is TGTGCCAGCAGTGATGGAGGGAGCTCCTATAATTCACCCCTCCACTTT.

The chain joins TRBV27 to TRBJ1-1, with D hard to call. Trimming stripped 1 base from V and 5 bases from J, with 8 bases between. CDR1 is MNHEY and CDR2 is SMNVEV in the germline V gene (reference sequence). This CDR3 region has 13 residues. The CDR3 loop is CASSLYPGTEAFF. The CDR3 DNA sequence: TGTGCCAGCAGTTTATACCCGGGGACTGAAGCTTTCTTT.

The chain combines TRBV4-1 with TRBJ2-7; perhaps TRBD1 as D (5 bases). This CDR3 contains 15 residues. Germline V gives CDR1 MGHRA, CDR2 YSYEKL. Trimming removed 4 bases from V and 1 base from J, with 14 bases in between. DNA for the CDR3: TGCGCCAGCAGCCGTAGCAGGGATACATCCTACGAGCAGTACTTC. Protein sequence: CASSRSRDTSYEQYF.

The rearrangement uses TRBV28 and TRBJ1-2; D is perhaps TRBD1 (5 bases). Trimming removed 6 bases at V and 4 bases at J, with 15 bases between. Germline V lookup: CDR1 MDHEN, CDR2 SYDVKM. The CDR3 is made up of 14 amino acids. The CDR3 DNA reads TGTGCCAGCAGGACAGCCGAGTTCAGCTATGGCTACACCTTC. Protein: CASRTAEFSYGYTF.